The 9 T cell receptor beta chains reported below all come from one sample, sequenced in a study of blood T cell repertoires in COVID-19. Assay used: immunoSEQ multiplex PCR; TCRdb lists only in-frame clones, some missing. Here the sample spans about 130,000 clones, approximately 85% being singletons. The specimen sequenced was peripheral blood. The source of these receptors is a human donor in a cohort sampled during active COVID-19.

This chain links TRBV5-1 with TRBJ2-7; no reliable D call. Germline-derived CDR1 and CDR2 are SGHRS and YFSETQ. V gave up 0 bases and J gave up 6 bases, with 10 bases separating them. The CDR3 consists of 13 residues. The CDR3 reads CASSLGHSPEQYF. As DNA, the CDR3 is TGCGCCAGCAGCTTGGGACACTCCCCCGAGCAGTACTTC.

This chain connects TRBV6-2 or TRBV6-3 to TRBJ2-5; TRBD2 matches 11 bases. V lost 5 bases and J lost 5; bases outside the gene matches: 1. Germline CDR1 reads MNHEY; CDR2 reads SVGEGT. The CDR3 sequence is 13 residues long. Written as DNA, the CDR3 is TGTGCCAGCAGTCGGACTAGCGGGGAGACCCAGTACTTC. Translating it yields CASSRTSGETQYF.

This chain links TRBV19 with TRBJ1-2; D is undetermined. Between the trimmed V and J ends, which lost 5 bases and 3 bases, there was a span of 13 bases. The V gene's germline CDR1 is LNHDA and CDR2 SQIVND (reference sequence). The CDR3 has 14 residues. In nucleotides, the CDR3 is TGTGCCAGTAGTTGGCAGTCCCTGGACTATGGCTACACCTTC. It translates to CASSWQSLDYGYTF. The full variable domain, its missing parts supplied by reference TRBV19 and TRBJ1-2, is DGGITQSPKYLFRKEGQNVTLSCEQNLNHDAMYWYRQDPGQGLRLIYYSQIVNDFQKGDIAEGYSVSREKKESFPLTVTSAQKNPTAFYLCASSWQSLDYGYTFGSGTRLTVV.

This clone was observed a few times. The rearrangement joins TRBV29-1 to TRBJ1-5, with D possibly being TRBD1 (6 bases). The CDR3 covers 14 residues. Germline V gene sequence: CDR1 SQVTM, CDR2 ANQGSEA. The V end lost 4 bases, the J end lost 4 bases, and 14 bases lay between the germline ends. CDR3: CSVATGTNNQPQHF. Written as DNA, the CDR3 is TGCAGCGTTGCTACGGGGACAAATAATCAGCCCCAGCATTTT.

This clone was recorded only once. The J gene is TRBJ1-3, the V gene TRBV10-2; D is ambiguous. Germline lookup yields CDR1 WSHSY and CDR2 SAAADI. Trimming pared 2 bases from V and 0 bases from J, leaving 11 bases between. The length of the CDR3 is 16 residues. CDR3 in amino acids: CASSELDAISGNTIYF. The CDR3 DNA follows: TGCGCCAGCAGTGAGCTAGACGCGATCTCTGGAAACACCATATATTTT.

The chain joins TRBV19 to TRBJ1-4; 8 nucleotides match TRBD1. Germline V gene sequence: CDR1 LNHDA, CDR2 SQIVND (reference sequence). J gave up 7 bases and V 5 bases, and 9 bases lay outside the gene matches. CDR3 length: 15 amino acids. CDR3 coding DNA: TGTGCCAGTAGTCCACCCGGGACAGGAGGTGAAAAACTGTTTTTT. It yields the protein CASSPPGTGGEKLFF.

This clone was counted only a few times. The chain combines TRBV10-2 with TRBJ1-6, with 11 bases lining up with TRBD1. The CDR3 has 16 amino acids. V shed 4 bases, J shed 10 bases, and the junction held 9 bases outside the gene matches. Germline V CDR1 and CDR2: WSHSY, SAAADI. Written as DNA, the CDR3 is TGCGCCAGCAGTGGGGGGACCGGGACAGGGGGATCACCCCTCCACTTT. It yields the protein CASSGGTGTGGSPLHF.

This rearrangement joins TRBV27 to TRBJ1-1; 7 nucleotides line up with TRBD1. Trimming took 6 bases from V and 9 from J; bases not matched to a gene: 16. Per germline, CDR1 MNHEY and CDR2 SMNVEV (reference sequence). This CDR3 contains 15 residues. In DNA, the CDR3 is TGTGCCAGCAGCTTTAGGACAGGATTGGATGTGCAAGCTTTCTTT. Amino acids: CASSFRTGLDVQAFF.

The chain employs TRBV25-1 and TRBJ1-6; no firm D call. Germline V lookup: CDR1 MGHDK, CDR2 SYGVNS. V was trimmed by 6 bases and J by 3 bases, leaving 3 bases between them. The CDR3 sequence is 12 residues long. CDR3 residues: CASSRYNSPLHF. DNA of the CDR3: TGTGCCAGCAGCCGCTATAATTCACCCCTCCACTTT.